These 23 T cell receptor beta chains were sequenced from one sample in a study of cytomegalovirus exposure and HLA in healthy donors. The PCR had 60 Vbeta and 13 Jbeta primers. Method: immunoSEQ multiplex PCR; TCRdb's copy keeps in-frame clones and lacks some. Of some 110,000 clones listed, around 63% are singletons. The sequenced sample consisted of PBMCs. The receptor set was obtained from a man between 25 and 39 years old in good health and CMV-seronegative.

The chain carries TRBV13 and TRBJ2-3; a weak D match, TRBD1 (6 bases). This CDR3 comprises 16 residues. Germline CDR1 PRHDT, CDR2 FYEKMQ (reference sequence). Trimming took off 6 bases at V and 3 bases at J, with 19 bases between the two ends. The CDR3 coding sequence is TGTGCCAGCAGACAAAGATTACAGGGATTGACAGATACGCAGTATTTT. Translated, it gives CASRQRLQGLTDTQYF.

This rearrangement joins TRBV18 to TRBJ2-1; D gene uncertain. CDR1 KGHSH and CDR2 LQKENI come from the germline V gene. This CDR3 has 15 residues. Trimming pared 7 bases from V and 5 bases from J, leaving 18 bases between. The CDR3 sequence: CASWSRQIPNNEQFF. CDR3 sequence (DNA): TGTGCCAGCTGGTCTCGTCAGATCCCCAACAATGAGCAGTTCTTC. Drawing the rest from reference TRBV18 and TRBJ2-1, the complete variable domain is NAGVMQNPRHLVRRRGQEARLRCSPMKGHSHVYWYRQLPEEGLKFMVYLQKENIIDESGMPKERFSAEFPKEGPSILRIQQVVRGDSAAYFCASWSRQIPNNEQFFGPGTRLTVL.

This chain links TRBV6-5 with TRBJ2-5, with TRBD2 identical over 9 bases. This CDR3 contains 16 residues. The germline V gene encodes CDR1 MNHEY and CDR2 SVGAGI. Losses at the gene ends were 0 bases for V and 3 bases for J; bases not matched to a gene: 5. CDR3 sequence (DNA): TGTGCCAGCAGTTACTCGGCTAGCGGGATAGAAGAGACCCAGTACTTC. Protein product: CASSYSASGIEETQYF.

V usage is TRBV5-6 and J usage is TRBJ1-2; possible D gene TRBD1, 5 bases. The CDR3 spans 13 residues. Per the germline V gene, CDR1 is SGHDT and CDR2 is YYEEEE. Trimming removed 9 bases from V and 2 bases from J, with 14 bases in between. CDR3 loop: CATGGGANYGYTF. The CDR3 nucleotides are TGTGCCACCGGGGGTGGGGCCAACTATGGCTACACCTTC. Full variable domain (outside the CDR3, taken from reference TRBV5-6 and TRBJ1-2): DAGVTQSPTHLIKTRGQQVTLRCSPKSGHDTVSWYQQALGQGPQFIFQYYEEEERQRGNFPDRFSGHQFPNYSSELNVNALLLGDSALYLCATGGGANYGYTFGSGTRLTVV.

This clone showed up just a few times. V gene TRBV7-9 combines with J gene TRBJ1-4; TRBD1 matches 7 bases. V shed 4 bases, J shed 4 bases, and the junction held 6 bases outside the gene matches. Germline-derived CDR1 and CDR2 are SEHNR and FQNEAQ (reference sequence). This CDR3 contains 15 residues. CDR3 protein: CASSYGQEFNEKLFF. CDR3 DNA: TGTGCCAGCAGCTATGGACAGGAATTTAATGAAAAACTGTTTTTT.

The chain recombines TRBV7-3 with TRBJ2-1, with TRBD1 matching over 8 bases. Germline V CDR1 and CDR2: SGHTA, FQGTGA. The ends lost 3 bases at V and 8 bases at J; junction bases unmatched: 0. The CDR3 runs 12 residues. The CDR3 protein is CASSLTGDEQFF. CDR3 DNA sequence: TGTGCCAGCAGCTTGACAGGGGATGAGCAGTTCTTC.

The chain has TRBV28 and TRBJ2-3; no definite D call. Germline CDR1 and CDR2: MDHEN and SYDVKM. V gave up 7 bases and J gave up 4 bases, with 12 bases separating them. This CDR3 spans 13 amino acids. The CDR3 DNA reads as TGTGCCAGCAACCCCTCAGTGGCAGATACGCAGTATTTT. Translating gives CASNPSVADTQYF.

This clone has more than one count but fewer than ten. The J gene is TRBJ2-7, the V gene TRBV29-1, with D perhaps TRBD2 (5 bases). Trimming left V 4 bases short and J 6 bases short, with 13 bases between. CDR3 length: 12 amino acids. CDR1 and CDR2 (germline): SQVTM, ANQGSEA. CDR3 nucleotides: TGCAGCGTTGCCTCCCCCCGGGGCGAGCAGTACTTC. Its protein product is CSVASPRGEQYF.

The CDR3 nucleotides are TGTGCCAGCAGCATCAGAGCGGGAGGAGATGGTACGCAGTATTTT. Translating gives CASSIRAGGDGTQYF. J is TRBJ2-3 and V is TRBV7-2, with TRBD2 matching 9 bases. CDR3 length: 15 amino acids. V was pared by 5 bases and J by 8 bases, with 11 bases of the junction left unmatched. Germline CDR1 and CDR2: SGHTA and FQGNSA.

This sequence joins TRBV4-3 and TRBJ2-3; TRBD2 matches at 11 bases. This CDR3 is 17 amino acids long. V lost 1 base to trimming and J lost 3 bases; unmatched junction nucleotides: 6. From germline, CDR1 is LGHNA and CDR2 YSLEER. This CDR3 is CASSQVFTSGSTDTQYF. The DNA of the CDR3 is TGCGCCAGCAGCCAAGTATTTACTAGCGGGAGTACAGATACGCAGTATTTT.

The chain couples TRBV7-2 to TRBJ2-7; tentative D call: TRBD2 (6 bases). The V end lost 4 bases, the J end lost 7 bases, and 20 bases lay between the germline ends. The CDR3 consists of 15 residues. The germline gives CDR1 SGHTA, CDR2 FQGNSA. CDR3 sequence reads: CASSSRVYPAGEQYF. In DNA, the CDR3 is TGTGCCAGCAGCTCTCGGGTCTATCCGGCGGGGGAGCAGTACTTC.

This chain joins TRBV9 and TRBJ2-5; D might be TRBD2 (6 bases). This CDR3 has 16 residues. Trimming pared 4 bases from V and 5 bases from J, leaving 21 bases between. Germline CDR1 is SGDLS and CDR2 is YYNGEE. CDR3 nucleotides: TGTGCCAGCAGCACCCCCGGGACTGGGGTTTGGGAGACCCAGTACTTC. Encoded protein: CASSTPGTGVWETQYF.

The rearrangement joins TRBV30 to TRBJ2-4, with D possibly TRBD1 on 5 matching bases. V was shortened by 2 bases and J by 3 bases, with 8 bases between the two germline ends. Germline V lookup: CDR1 GTSNPN, CDR2 SVGIG (reference sequence). This CDR3 has 13 residues. The CDR3 nucleotides are TGTGCCTGGAGTTACAGGAGCAAAAACATTCAGTACTTC. Its protein is CAWSYRSKNIQYF.

The gene calls are TRBV30 and TRBJ1-2; D not resolved. Per germline, CDR1 GTSNPN and CDR2 SVGIG (reference sequence). CDR3 length: 11 residues. Trimming left V 0 bases short and J 5 bases short, with 4 bases between. CDR3 coding DNA: TGTGCCTGGAGTGTACAGTATGGCTACACCTTC. It specifies CAWSVQYGYTF. The entire variable domain, with the rest obtained from reference TRBV30 and TRBJ1-2, is as follows: SQTIHQWPATLVQPVGSPLSLECTVEGTSNPNLYWYRQAAGRGLQLLFYSVGIGQISSEVPQNLSASRPQDRQFILSSKKLLLSDSGFYLCAWSVQYGYTFGSGTRLTVV.

The J gene is TRBJ2-5, the V gene TRBV7-2; D might be TRBD2 (5 bases). V lost 6 bases to trimming and J lost 2 bases, with 10 bases between them. This CDR3 comprises 13 residues. Germline V gene data show CDR1 as SGHTA and CDR2 as FQGNSA. Written as DNA, the CDR3 is TGTGCCAGCAGTGGCAGCGGACAAGAGACCCAGTACTTC. Protein: CASSGSGQETQYF.

V is TRBV5-1 and J is TRBJ2-5; TRBD1 matches 11 bases. The CDR3 runs to 17 residues. Trimming cost V 0 bases and J 4 bases; bases outside gene matches: 8. The germline V gene encodes CDR1 SGHRS and CDR2 YFSETQ. The CDR3 DNA reads TGCGCCAGCAGCTTGGATTGGACAGGGGGCGAAGGAGAGACCCAGTACTTC. It codes for CASSLDWTGGEGETQYF.

This chain joins TRBV9 and TRBJ1-3, with no clear D. The CDR3 is 15 residues long. Trimming left V 3 bases short and J 0 bases short, with 10 bases between. CDR1 SGDLS and CDR2 YYNGEE come from the germline V gene. The CDR3 nucleotides are TGTGCCAGCAGCGACGGGGTTTTCTCTGGAAACACCATATATTTT. Its translation: CASSDGVFSGNTIYF.

This clone was counted between two and nine times. The chain joins TRBV28 to TRBJ2-7, with TRBD1 identical over 11 bases. This CDR3 spans 15 amino acids. Per the germline V gene, CDR1 is MDHEN and CDR2 is SYDVKM. V was pared by 2 bases and J by 6 bases, with 6 bases of the junction left unmatched. The CDR3 loop reads CASSLGGQGVAEQYF. DNA of the CDR3: TGTGCCAGCAGTTTAGGGGGACAGGGGGTAGCCGAGCAGTACTTC.

The rearrangement links TRBV11-1 to TRBJ2-1; the match to TRBD2 covers 9 bases. The junction had 9 bases not matched to a gene; V was cut back by 5 bases and J by 4 bases. This CDR3 region has 16 residues. The germline gives CDR1 SGHAT, CDR2 FQDESV (reference sequence). The CDR3 DNA reads as TGTGCCAGCAGCCAGGAGCCACTAGCGGGTTACAATGAGCAGTTCTTC. Amino acids: CASSQEPLAGYNEQFF.

The chain carries TRBV7-3 and TRBJ2-2; tentatively, D is TRBD2 (5 bases). The CDR3 length is 13 residues. The V gene lost 3 bases and the J gene lost 7 bases, with 9 bases spanning the gap. Germline V gene lookup returns CDR1 SGHTA and CDR2 FQGTGA. CDR3 in DNA: TGTGCCAGCAGCTTGGGCCGGGACGGGGAGCTGTTTTTT. It translates to CASSLGRDGELFF. The entire variable domain, with the rest obtained from reference TRBV7-3 and TRBJ2-2, is as follows: GAGVSQTPSNKVTEKGKYVELRCDPISGHTALYWYRQSLGQGPEFLIYFQGTGAADDSGLPNDRFFAVRPEGSVSTLKIQRTERGDSAVYLCASSLGRDGELFFGEGSRLTVL.

This chain links TRBV11-3 with TRBJ2-2; D is perhaps TRBD1 (5 bases). From germline, CDR1 is SGHNT and CDR2 YENEEA. The CDR3 runs 15 residues. Trimming shortened V by 1 base and J by 7 bases, and 13 bases separated the two germline ends. The CDR3 DNA follows: TGTGCCAGCAGCTTAGGGGTGCAGGGTGTCGGGGAGCTGTTTTTT. This translates into CASSLGVQGVGELFF.

This chain uses TRBV2 with TRBJ1-4; perhaps TRBD1 as D (5 bases). Germline CDR1 reads SNHLY; CDR2 reads FYNNEI. This CDR3 has 17 amino acids. The ends were cut back, 7 bases at V and 0 bases at J, with 18 bases in the middle. This CDR3 reads CASKETAAYATNEKLFF. The CDR3 DNA is TGTGCCAGCAAAGAGACAGCCGCCTATGCAACTAATGAAAAACTGTTTTTT.

This sequence joins TRBV9 and TRBJ2-2; no reliable D call. The CDR3 has 12 residues. V gave up 1 base and J gave up 6 bases, with 4 bases separating them. In germline, CDR1 is SGDLS, CDR2 YYNGEE. CDR3 region: CASSVHPGELFF. CDR3 coding DNA: TGTGCCAGCAGCGTACATCCCGGGGAGCTGTTTTTT.